A selection of T cell receptor beta chains follows, all from one sample in a study of radiation and T cells in renal cell carcinoma. Generated by immunoSEQ multiplex PCR, the TCRdb table keeps only in-frame clones and is missing some. The data show under 200,000 clones, around 89% seen once. Material: blood, obtained from a patient whose treatment included radiotherapy and nephrectomy. These receptors were taken from a woman aged 50 to 60 with renal cell carcinoma. Both conserved end residues are part of each CDR3. D genes are given only for firm matches.

TRBV29-1,-,CSVGTSGANVLTF
TRBV6-1,-,CASSEAGGAGNTIYF
TRBV9,TRBD2,CASSVVAGGLTGELFF
TRBV4-1,-,CASSLTQDGPYGYTF
TRBV19,-,CASRDNWANEKLFF
TRBV7-7,-,CASSLSGGINEKLFF
TRBV5-1,-,CASSLEGGTQPQHF
TRBV6-5,-,CASSYFRDRPYEQYF
TRBV6-1,-,CASSDLGGNQPQHF
TRBV6-4,-,CASSDSSALGAGELFF
TRBV6-5,-,CASSIVRNTEAFF
TRBV9,TRBD2,CASGLAGLTDTQYF
TRBV4-3,TRBD1,CASSPDRAYGYTF
TRBV6-1,TRBD1,CASSADRGGTGTGELFF
TRBV25-1,-,CASSERVSARQYF
TRBV5-1,TRBD1,CASSIQRDRGAPQYF
TRBV4-2,-,CASSQVGATSEKLFF
TRBV4-2,-,CASSQGLLNSYNEQFF
TRBV28,TRBD2,CASSQTSGGPLYNEQFF
TRBV6-4,-,CASSDGVADTQYF
TRBV5-6,TRBD1,CASSPGTGGTDTQYF
TRBV13,-,CASSLFLGGTSNNEQFF
TRBV5-4,-,CASSLDRKAYGYTF
TRBV7-9,-,CASSSNDRWGNEQFF
TRBV7-2,-,CASSRDISGNTIYF
TRBV7-8,-,CASSLGTSATNEKLFF
TRBV5-6,-,CASSLWPRGNEKLFF
TRBV19,-,CASSIWGSRFNEAFF
TRBV5-1,TRBD2,CASSLTGGPDTQYF
TRBV5-4,-,CASSTPERLNTEAFF
TRBV6-5,TRBD1,CASSYSGQGQQPQHF
TRBV6-4,-,CASSKEYSNQPQHF
TRBV5-5,-,CASSLALPGTYGYTF
TRBV5-4,-,CASSLPRGPQHF
TRBV6-1,-,CASSEAPGRTNSPLHF
TRBV6-6,-,CASSYPRESAFF
TRBV6-1,TRBD2,CASSDNSGAALYGSTDTQYF
TRBV2,-,CASNRGRANTEAFF
TRBV5-6,TRBD1,CASSPTTGTGGGYTF
TRBV11-3,TRBD2,CASAGGLVSNEQFF
TRBV7-3,TRBD1,CASSLTLDRGKAGELFF
TRBV7-8,-,CASSLGRVATEAFF
TRBV7-2,-,CASSLTRAGTGTDTQYF
TRBV15,-,CATSSFGESNTGELFF